These T cell receptor beta chains were read from a single sample in a study of PD-1 blockade in classical Hodgkin lymphoma. Assay used: immunoSEQ multiplex PCR; TCRdb lists only in-frame clones, some missing. The sample shows about 22,000 clones, around three quarters of them seen only once. Sequences were derived from CD4+ T cells from blood, sampled before the fourth cycle of nivolumab. These receptors were taken from a human donor with classical Hodgkin lymphoma. Both conserved end residues are trimmed from each CDR3.

v_call	cdr3_length	cdr3_aa
TRBV6-1	15	ASSEGFSGGATDTQY
TRBV6-5	13	ASSYSIGIGEKLF
TRBV7-9	12	ASSLAGDSRTQY
TRBV11-3	13	ASSLRQGNVGEQF
TRBV7-2	15	ASSLAFTGGYTDTQY
TRBV21-1	9	ASSKDTEQY
TRBV5-4	13	ASSLAGSHTGELF
TRBV2	9	ASSGFDEQF
TRBV6-6	11	ASSYSLNNEQF
TRBV7-3	17	ASSLRSSIAGGGTDTQY
TRBV2	12	ASRTRGGNTEAF
TRBV10-3	13	ASSYSGDRGRGYT
TRBV12-5	12	ASGLDRVRETQY
TRBV5-1	14	ASSLGSLPGANVLT
TRBV27	12	ASRLTGVNSPLH
TRBV5-1	13	ASSPTSVNTGELF
TRBV6-5	11	ASSPRNTEGYT
TRBV15	13	ATGGPWGSYNEQF
TRBV4-3	13	ASSQNTGPNYGYT
TRBV5-1	14	ASSLLTSGGTDTQY
TRBV7-8	13	ASSRTGDINQPQH
TRBV11-1	11	ASSLGQIYEQY
TRBV7-2	13	ASSSPGVAKNIQY
TRBV19	12	ASKGEAVNQPQH
TRBV2	15	ASSTTSGGPSTDTQY
TRBV7-2	12	ASTLLVNTGELF
TRBV15	17	ATSREIRSTVTRRYEQY
TRBV11-1	10	ASSEQGGGYT
TRBV10-3	11	AISDRERDGYT
TRBV6-5	13	ASRRRVDNSYEQY
TRBV10-3	9	ASGQAYGYT
TRBV30	13	AWSLVQGALNIQY
TRBV5-1	13	ASSLGQGTGYEQY
TRBV6-1	13	ASSEQDSGTDTQY
TRBV5-1	12	ASSLAWDIQTQY
TRBV5-1	12	ASSHMQGGSPLH
TRBV4-2	11	ASSWRPSYEQY
TRBV4-1	16	ASSPSPTGHGGNSPLH
TRBV19	15	ASSIRTGGSLNTEAF
TRBV6-1	14	ASSEAGTGSHQPQH
TRBV6-5	12	ASSSRDLIYGYT
TRBV4-1	12	ASSQGVGNSPLH
TRBV14	13	ASSQRGGTYNEQF
TRBV2	13	ASTRTGSLRHTQY
TRBV2	13	ASSVGTGDLYGYT
TRBV5-1	14	ASSQNRAQRADTQY
TRBV10-3	11	AITAGREETQY
TRBV4-2	13	ASSQGYGYQETQY
TRBV28	13	ASSVDQGLNSPLH
TRBV6-6	11	ASSQGASYEQY
TRBV6-1	10	ASSGTPGEAF
TRBV5-1	13	ASSFQGQGNSPLH
TRBV5-6	13	ASSFRGTGIYEQY
TRBV7-2	12	ASSLAGSSYEQY